This T cell receptor beta chain was documented in a study of cytomegalovirus exposure and HLA in healthy donors. The CDR3 runs 13 residues. With V trimmed by 5 bases and J by 3 bases, 2 bases remained unmatched. The germline V gene encodes CDR1 SGHTA and CDR2 FQGNSA. It was with 60 Vbeta and 13 Jbeta primers that the PCR ran. Data came from immunoSEQ multiplex PCR; TCRdb stores just in-frame clones and leaves some out. The profile covers about 190,000 clones, with around 87% appearing a single time and over 1% taken by the ten largest. Material: PBMCs. The rearrangement joins TRBV7-2 to TRBJ1-1; 8 bases align to TRBD1. This clonotype was sampled from a young man in good health and CMV-seronegative. The CDR3 sequence is CASSTDRDTEAFF. CDR3 DNA sequence: TGTGCCAGCAGCACGGACAGGGACACTGAAGCTTTCTTT.